The entry below gives a single T cell receptor beta chain sequence along with its context. In the PCR, 60 Vbeta and 13 Jbeta primers were used. Only in-frame clones appear in the TCRdb table, and some are missing; sequencing was by immunoSEQ multiplex PCR. The repertoire has about 150,000 clones, around four fifths of them found once; the top ten carry 4.8%. The data belong to a study of cytomegalovirus exposure and HLA in healthy donors. V dropped 0 bases and J dropped 5 bases, with 8 bases sitting between them. The germline V gene has CDR1 SGHTS and CDR2 YDEGEE. The CDR3 sequence is 13 residues long.

The TCR was taken from a girl aged 10 to 17 in good health and CMV-seropositive. Input material: PBMCs. The chain couples TRBV5-8 to TRBJ1-2; D call uncertain. The CDR3 spells CASSLGGGYGYTF. The CDR3, as DNA: TGTGCCAGCAGCTTGGGCGGAGGATATGGCTACACCTTC. Complete variable domain (other parts from reference TRBV5-8 and TRBJ1-2): EAGVTQSPTHLIKTRGQQATLRCSPISGHTSVYWYQQALGLGLQFLLWYDEGEERNRGNFPPRFSGRQFPNYSSELNVNALELEDSALYLCASSLGGGYGYTFGSGTRLTVV.